These T cell receptor beta chains were read from a single sample in a study of blood T cell repertoires in COVID-19. The data were produced by immunoSEQ multiplex PCR, yet TCRdb's version contains in-frame clones alone and is incomplete. Altogether about 150,000 clones are present, approximately 80% being singletons, with the ten largest covering more than 4.5%. Material: PBMCs or T cells enriched from blood (not recorded which). These receptors were collected from a man in his sixties or seventies who had been exposed to COVID-19. Both conserved end residues are part of each CDR3. Each record gives: J gene, V gene, clone size, D gene, CDR3 DNA, CDR3 protein. D genes are given only for firm matches. Expanded clones get a size class; other rows say once, few or many, or leave the size out.

J gene: TRBJ1-2
V gene: TRBV28
clone size: NA
D gene: TRBD1
CDR3 DNA: TGTGCCAGCAGTTTAGGACAGGGGGCCGGTGGCTACACCTTC
CDR3 protein: CASSLGQGAGGYTF

J gene: TRBJ1-5
V gene: TRBV19
clone size: once
D gene: NA
CDR3 DNA: TGTGCCAGTAGTATTAGGGGTGGGATCCCTCAGCCCCAGCATTTT
CDR3 protein: CASSIRGGIPQPQHF

J gene: TRBJ1-3
V gene: TRBV7-2
clone size: NA
D gene: NA
CDR3 DNA: TGTGCCAGCAGCTTATTTGCAGGAGGATTAGCTGGAAACACCATATATTTT
CDR3 protein: CASSLFAGGLAGNTIYF

J gene: TRBJ1-1
V gene: TRBV18
clone size: NA
D gene: NA
CDR3 DNA: TGTGCCAGCTCACTTCAGGGGCGGACTGAAGCTTTCTTT
CDR3 protein: CASSLQGRTEAFF

J gene: TRBJ1-3
V gene: TRBV23-1
clone size: NA
D gene: NA
CDR3 DNA: TGCGCCAGCAGTCAATCTCGGGGAAGCTCTGGAAACACCATATATTTT
CDR3 protein: CASSQSRGSSGNTIYF

J gene: TRBJ1-3
V gene: TRBV2
clone size: NA
D gene: NA
CDR3 DNA: TGTGCCAGCAGTGCAAACGCAGGCCTTTCTGGAAACACCATATATTTT
CDR3 protein: CASSANAGLSGNTIYF

J gene: TRBJ2-2
V gene: TRBV5-1
clone size: NA
D gene: NA
CDR3 DNA: TGCGCCAGTGGCCGGGACACTTACACCGGGGAGCTGTTTTTT
CDR3 protein: CASGRDTYTGELFF

J gene: TRBJ1-1
V gene: TRBV12-3/TRBV12-4
clone size: NA
D gene: NA
CDR3 DNA: TGTGCCAGTTCAGGGTACACTGAAGCTTTCTTT
CDR3 protein: CASSGYTEAFF

J gene: TRBJ1-2
V gene: TRBV5-4
clone size: NA
D gene: NA
CDR3 DNA: TGTGCCAGCTCGGACAGTAGAAACTATGGCTACACCTTC
CDR3 protein: CASSDSRNYGYTF

J gene: TRBJ1-2
V gene: TRBV28
clone size: NA
D gene: NA
CDR3 DNA: TGTGCCAGCAGTTTAGAGGCGGAAAACTATGGCTACACCTTC
CDR3 protein: CASSLEAENYGYTF

J gene: TRBJ2-3
V gene: TRBV5-1
clone size: NA
D gene: TRBD2
CDR3 DNA: TGCGCCAGCAGCTGGGGGACTAGCGGGAGAGATACGCAGTATTTT
CDR3 protein: CASSWGTSGRDTQYF

J gene: TRBJ2-2
V gene: TRBV18
clone size: NA
D gene: NA
CDR3 DNA: TGTGCCAGCTCCCCTCCAGAGGGGGTGATCACCGGGGAGCTGTTTTTT
CDR3 protein: CASSPPEGVITGELFF

J gene: TRBJ2-5
V gene: TRBV19
clone size: NA
D gene: TRBD2
CDR3 DNA: TGTGCCAGTAGCGCATCATCGGGACTAGCGGTAGGGGGGGAGACCCAGTACTTC
CDR3 protein: CASSASSGLAVGGETQYF

J gene: TRBJ1-1
V gene: TRBV28
clone size: once
D gene: TRBD1
CDR3 DNA: TGTGCCAGCAAGTTTGGACAGGGATACACTGAAGCTTTCTTT
CDR3 protein: CASKFGQGYTEAFF

J gene: TRBJ2-5
V gene: TRBV5-1
clone size: NA
D gene: TRBD1
CDR3 DNA: TGCGCCAGCAGCTTGGTAGGGACAGGGCAAGAGACCCAGTACTTC
CDR3 protein: CASSLVGTGQETQYF

J gene: TRBJ2-4
V gene: TRBV19
clone size: NA
D gene: TRBD1
CDR3 DNA: TGTGCCAGTAGTATCCTACAGGGGGCGAGTGGCAAAAACATTCAGTACTTC
CDR3 protein: CASSILQGASGKNIQYF

J gene: TRBJ2-7
V gene: TRBV7-8
clone size: NA
D gene: TRBD2
CDR3 DNA: TGTGCCAGCAGCTTGGGGAGGGTGAGCTCCTACGAGCAGTACTTC
CDR3 protein: CASSLGRVSSYEQYF

J gene: TRBJ1-5
V gene: TRBV3-1/TRBV3-2
clone size: NA
D gene: NA
CDR3 DNA: TGTGCCAGCAGCAAGGACTCGGGAATTAATCAGCCCCAGCATTTT
CDR3 protein: CASSKDSGINQPQHF

J gene: TRBJ2-5
V gene: TRBV6-2/TRBV6-3
clone size: NA
D gene: TRBD2
CDR3 DNA: TGTGCCAGCAGCCGCGAAACGGGAGGGGTGGGCCAGTACTTC
CDR3 protein: CASSRETGGVGQYF

J gene: TRBJ2-3
V gene: TRBV10-1
clone size: NA
D gene: TRBD2
CDR3 DNA: TGCGCCAGCAGTGAGGTTGCGGGAGGTCTGACAGATACGCAGTATTTT
CDR3 protein: CASSEVAGGLTDTQYF

J gene: TRBJ2-5
V gene: TRBV5-6
clone size: few
D gene: TRBD2
CDR3 DNA: TGTGCCAGCAGCTTGTTCACTGGTGCGGGAGGGACCCAGTACTTC
CDR3 protein: CASSLFTGAGGTQYF

J gene: TRBJ1-2
V gene: TRBV7-9
clone size: NA
D gene: NA
CDR3 DNA: TGTGCCAGCAGCTTGGCAGGGGCTCGTAATGGCTACACCTTC
CDR3 protein: CASSLAGARNGYTF

J gene: TRBJ2-7
V gene: TRBV19
clone size: NA
D gene: TRBD1
CDR3 DNA: TGTGCCAGTAGGCCCGGGACAGGCATAACCTACGAGCAGTACTTC
CDR3 protein: CASRPGTGITYEQYF

J gene: TRBJ2-4
V gene: TRBV19
clone size: NA
D gene: NA
CDR3 DNA: TGTGCCAGTAGTATGGACTTCCAAAAAAACATTCAGTACTTC
CDR3 protein: CASSMDFQKNIQYF

J gene: TRBJ2-3
V gene: TRBV18
clone size: NA
D gene: TRBD2
CDR3 DNA: TGTGCCAGCTCACCAGGGACTAGCGGGTCTTTAAGCACAGATACGCAGTATTTT
CDR3 protein: CASSPGTSGSLSTDTQYF

J gene: TRBJ2-1
V gene: TRBV11-3
clone size: NA
D gene: NA
CDR3 DNA: TGTGCCAGCAGCCCCACCTCAGCACTATACAATGAGCAGTTCTTC
CDR3 protein: CASSPTSALYNEQFF

J gene: TRBJ1-1
V gene: TRBV3-1/TRBV3-2
clone size: NA
D gene: TRBD1
CDR3 DNA: TGTGCCAGCAGCGCAGGGGGAGGCACTGAAGCTTTCTTT
CDR3 protein: CASSAGGGTEAFF

J gene: TRBJ1-2
V gene: TRBV19
clone size: NA
D gene: TRBD1
CDR3 DNA: TGTGCCAGTAGTACCGGGACAGGGGGCCACTATGGCTACACCTTC
CDR3 protein: CASSTGTGGHYGYTF

J gene: TRBJ2-1
V gene: TRBV7-2
clone size: few
D gene: NA
CDR3 DNA: TGTGCCAGCAGCCGAGACAGAAATCAGCAGTTCTTC
CDR3 protein: CASSRDRNQQFF

J gene: TRBJ1-6
V gene: TRBV19
clone size: NA
D gene: NA
CDR3 DNA: TGTGCCAGTAGGGACAGAGAATCACCCCTCCACTTT
CDR3 protein: CASRDRESPLHF

J gene: TRBJ2-3
V gene: TRBV18
clone size: NA
D gene: NA
CDR3 DNA: TGTGCCAGCTCACGCGATAGCACAGATACGCAGTATTTT
CDR3 protein: CASSRDSTDTQYF

J gene: TRBJ2-2
V gene: TRBV27
clone size: NA
D gene: TRBD2
CDR3 DNA: TGTGCCAGCAGTTTCAGCGGGATAAGCACCGGGGAGCTGTTTTTT
CDR3 protein: CASSFSGISTGELFF

J gene: TRBJ2-7
V gene: TRBV23-1
clone size: NA
D gene: NA
CDR3 DNA: TGCGCCAGCAGTCTGGATAATGGACGGGACTCCTACGAGCAGTACTTC
CDR3 protein: CASSLDNGRDSYEQYF

J gene: TRBJ1-5
V gene: TRBV6-2/TRBV6-3
clone size: NA
D gene: NA
CDR3 DNA: TGTGCCAGCAGTTACCCCAGGGTCAATCAGCCCCAGCATTTT
CDR3 protein: CASSYPRVNQPQHF

J gene: TRBJ1-5
V gene: TRBV5-5
clone size: NA
D gene: NA
CDR3 DNA: TGTGCCAGCAGCTTGGTTCCGGGAACGGGCAATCAGCCCCAGCATTTT
CDR3 protein: CASSLVPGTGNQPQHF

J gene: TRBJ2-6
V gene: TRBV27
clone size: NA
D gene: NA
CDR3 DNA: TGTGCCAGCAGAAGAGAGTATTCGGGGGCCAACGTCCTGACTTTC
CDR3 protein: CASRREYSGANVLTF

J gene: TRBJ1-1
V gene: TRBV18
clone size: many
D gene: NA
CDR3 DNA: TGTGCCAGCTCAATACAGGGATCGAACACTGAAGCTTTCTTT
CDR3 protein: CASSIQGSNTEAFF

J gene: TRBJ1-3
V gene: TRBV11-3
clone size: NA
D gene: TRBD1
CDR3 DNA: TGTGCCAGCAGCTTAGATCTAAGGCAGGGGGCGACTGGAAACACCATATATTTT
CDR3 protein: CASSLDLRQGATGNTIYF

J gene: TRBJ2-6
V gene: TRBV7-9
clone size: NA
D gene: TRBD2
CDR3 DNA: TGTGCCAGCGGCGGGCTAGCGGGGACTGGGGCCAACGTCCTGACTTTC
CDR3 protein: CASGGLAGTGANVLTF

J gene: TRBJ1-5
V gene: TRBV30
clone size: once
D gene: NA
CDR3 DNA: TGTGCCTGGACCCGAGAAGGGGACTTAAGGAATCAGCCCCAGCATTTT
CDR3 protein: CAWTREGDLRNQPQHF

J gene: TRBJ1-1
V gene: TRBV14
clone size: NA
D gene: NA
CDR3 DNA: TGTGCCAGCAGCCAAACGCCCGGGGTAACTGAAGCTTTCTTT
CDR3 protein: CASSQTPGVTEAFF

J gene: TRBJ2-5
V gene: TRBV11-3
clone size: NA
D gene: NA
CDR3 DNA: TGTGCCAGCAGCCGAGGGACTGCGGAGACCCAGTACTTC
CDR3 protein: CASSRGTAETQYF

J gene: TRBJ1-1
V gene: TRBV11-1
clone size: NA
D gene: NA
CDR3 DNA: TGTGCCAGCAGCTTGGAGGGAATTACTGAAGCTTTCTTT
CDR3 protein: CASSLEGITEAFF

J gene: TRBJ2-3
V gene: TRBV13
clone size: NA
D gene: NA
CDR3 DNA: TGTGCCAGCAACCCCTATGAGGAAGGTACGCAGTATTTT
CDR3 protein: CASNPYEEGTQYF

J gene: TRBJ1-5
V gene: TRBV7-9
clone size: NA
D gene: NA
CDR3 DNA: TGTGCCAGCAGCCCAACACAGTTTAGTAATCAGCCCCAGCATTTT
CDR3 protein: CASSPTQFSNQPQHF

J gene: TRBJ2-7
V gene: TRBV5-1
clone size: NA
D gene: TRBD2
CDR3 DNA: TGCGCCAGCAGCCAAGGGTCGGGGGGATACGAGCAGTACTTC
CDR3 protein: CASSQGSGGYEQYF

J gene: TRBJ2-3
V gene: TRBV2
clone size: NA
D gene: NA
CDR3 DNA: TGTGCCAGCAGTGTGGTAGCAAGCCCAGATACGCAGTATTTT
CDR3 protein: CASSVVASPDTQYF